Below, 15 T cell receptor beta chains from the same sample are listed, as sequenced in a study of blood T cell repertoires in COVID-19. The table came from immunoSEQ multiplex PCR; TCRdb's copy has only in-frame clones and leaves some out. The repertoire holds fewer than 150,000 clones, with 75% to 90% as singletons. The sequenced sample consisted of peripheral blood. The receptors shown here come from a human donor in a cohort sampled during active COVID-19.

J is TRBJ2-7 and V is TRBV5-1, with 14 bases lining up with TRBD2. The germline V gene has CDR1 SGHRS and CDR2 YFSETQ. This CDR3 is built from 18 residues. J gave up 0 bases and V 4 bases, and 9 bases lay outside the gene matches. CDR3 residues: CASSTRRTSGGPSYEQYF. As DNA, the CDR3 is TGCGCCAGCAGCACTAGACGGACTAGCGGGGGGCCCTCCTACGAGCAGTACTTC.

This sequence joins TRBV19 and TRBJ2-3, with TRBD2 matching over 8 bases. This CDR3 contains 17 residues. The V and J ends lost 5 bases and 4 bases, in that order; junction bases with no gene match: 14. CDR1 is LNHDA, CDR2 SQIVND, per germline (reference sequence). The CDR3 DNA reads TGTGCCAGTAGTGAGGGGAGGACTAGCAGATCCTCAGATACGCAGTATTTT. This gives the protein CASSEGRTSRSSDTQYF.

The sample holds a few counts of this clone. This chain links TRBV19 with TRBJ1-2, with 8 bases fitting TRBD1. Germline values: CDR1 LNHDA, CDR2 SQIVND (reference sequence). CDR3 length: 13 residues. V was pared by 4 bases and J by 4 bases, with 2 bases of the junction left unmatched. The CDR3 DNA is TGTGCCAGTAGTAGACAGGGGACCTATGGCTACACCTTC. Amino acid sequence: CASSRQGTYGYTF.

V gene TRBV2 combines with J gene TRBJ2-5; TRBD2 agrees at 13 bases. Germline CDR1 SNHLY, CDR2 FYNNEI. The V and J ends lost 0 bases and 6 bases, in that order; junction bases with no gene match: 7. This CDR3 is built from 17 residues. CDR3 region: CASSEAILAGGPKTQYF. CDR3 coding DNA: TGTGCCAGCAGTGAAGCGATACTAGCGGGGGGGCCGAAGACCCAGTACTTC. The full variable domain, its missing parts supplied by reference TRBV2 and TRBJ2-5, is EPEVTQTPSHQVTQMGQEVILRCVPISNHLYFYWYRQILGQKVEFLVSFYNNEISEKSEIFDDQFSVERPDGSNFTLKIRSTKLEDSAMYFCASSEAILAGGPKTQYFGPGTRLLVL.

This clone was counted a few times. The V call is TRBV18, the J call TRBJ1-5; D remains ambiguous. V lost 5 bases and J lost 1, with 9 bases in between. Germline CDR1 and CDR2: KGHSH and LQKENI. This CDR3 comprises 14 residues. The CDR3 nucleotides are TGTGCCAGCTCAGATCGGGAGAGCAATCAGCCCCAGCATTTT. This gives the protein CASSDRESNQPQHF.

The CDR3 sequence is CASSLGLAGGETQYF. The CDR3 DNA reads TGTGCCAGCAGCTTAGGACTAGCGGGCGGCGAGACCCAGTACTTC. The chain employs TRBV7-3 and TRBJ2-5, with 11 bases fitting TRBD2. V shed 2 bases, J shed 5 bases, and the junction held 4 bases outside the gene matches. CDR1 and CDR2 from the germline V gene are SGHTA and FQGTGA. The CDR3 is 15 amino acids.

This chain uses TRBV24-1 with TRBJ1-3, with 9 bases lining up with TRBD1. This CDR3 is built from 17 residues. Trimming removed 4 bases from V and 3 bases from J; junction bases left unmatched: 9. Per germline, CDR1 KGHDR and CDR2 SFDVKD. The CDR3 loop is CATSEGTGGAFGNTIYF. CDR3 nucleotides: TGTGCCACCAGTGAGGGAACAGGGGGCGCTTTTGGAAACACCATATATTTT.

The chain recombines TRBV7-9 with TRBJ1-1; a possible D gene is TRBD1 (6 bases). The germline V gene encodes CDR1 SEHNR and CDR2 FQNEAQ (reference sequence). The CDR3 loop spans 15 amino acids. Between the trimmed V and J ends, which lost 3 bases and 1 base, there was a span of 12 bases. The chain's CDR3 is CASSFGGAQNTEAFF. The CDR3 DNA reads as TGTGCCAGCAGCTTTGGGGGGGCACAGAACACTGAAGCTTTCTTT.

The CDR3: CASSLLGQGAYEQYF. In DNA, the CDR3 is TGTGCCAGCAGTTTATTGGGACAGGGGGCCTACGAGCAGTACTTC. J is TRBJ2-7 and V is TRBV28, with TRBD1 matching 11 bases. Per the germline V gene, CDR1 is MDHEN and CDR2 is SYDVKM. J lost 2 bases, V lost 1 base, and 1 base had no gene match. The CDR3 covers 15 residues.

Only a few counts were recorded for this clone. The chain combines TRBV28 with TRBJ1-2, with 8 bases fitting TRBD1. There are 16 residues in the CDR3. Germline lookup yields CDR1 MDHEN and CDR2 SYDVKM. With 2 bases clipped from V and 6 bases from J, the junction kept 11 bases outside the gene matches. The CDR3 spells CASSLPRGRILNGYTF. The CDR3 DNA reads TGTGCCAGCAGTTTACCCAGGGGGCGCATTTTAAATGGCTACACCTTC.

The chain has TRBV28 and TRBJ2-1, with 11 positions matching TRBD1. The V and J ends lost 9 bases and 2 bases, in that order; junction bases with no gene match: 3. Per germline, CDR1 MDHEN and CDR2 SYDVKM. CDR3 length: 14 residues. CDR3 in amino acids: CASRTGGAYNEQFF. In DNA, the CDR3 is TGTGCCAGTCGGACAGGGGGCGCCTACAATGAGCAGTTCTTC.

V usage is TRBV9 and J usage is TRBJ2-3; D may be TRBD2 (5 bases). Between the trimmed V and J ends, which lost 1 base and 5 bases, there was a span of 11 bases. This CDR3 has 14 amino acids. Germline V gene lookup returns CDR1 SGDLS and CDR2 YYNGEE. In DNA form, the CDR3 reads TGTGCCAGCAGCGTACAACCTGAGGGAGATACGCAGTATTTT. Its translation: CASSVQPEGDTQYF.

V gene TRBV5-1 combines with J gene TRBJ2-1, with D possibly being TRBD1 (6 bases). CDR1 SGHRS and CDR2 YFSETQ come from the germline V gene. The CDR3 runs 15 residues. V gave up 0 bases and J gave up 7 bases, with 14 bases separating them. Here the CDR3 DNA reads TGCGCCAGCAGCTTGGCCCTAGGGGGAATTAATGAGCAGTTCTTC. It encodes CASSLALGGINEQFF.

The chain has TRBV30 and TRBJ1-2; TRBD1 agrees at 9 bases. This CDR3 has 19 residues. The ends lost 3 bases at V and 7 bases at J; junction bases unmatched: 24. Looked up from germline, CDR1 is GTSNPN and CDR2 is SVGIG (reference sequence). The CDR3: CAWRQSHGTGSILVGGYTF. The CDR3 region has the DNA TGTGCCTGGAGACAATCCCACGGGACAGGGTCCATTCTAGTGGGTGGCTACACCTTC.

This chain uses TRBV28 with TRBJ2-7; 10 positions match TRBD2. The CDR3 loop spans 13 amino acids. V gave up 8 bases and J gave up 2 bases; unmatched junction bases: 3. Germline CDR1 and CDR2: MDHEN and SYDVKM. CDR3 residues: CASLAGVAYEQYF. The CDR3 nucleotides are TGTGCCAGCCTAGCGGGAGTCGCCTACGAGCAGTACTTC.